This paragraph reports one TCR beta chain. Its specificity is unknown. The data belong to a study of cytomegalovirus exposure and HLA in healthy donors. Study summary: Researchers found that about 84% of some 400 genotyped donors fell within the Caucasian-associated ancestry cluster. Study findings and constraints: A missense DCLRE1C variant was associated with V- and J-gene trimming of TCR beta chains in a later analysis, and an independent cohort replicated the association. Presence/absence analyses took donor sequencing depth as roughly uniform. The CMV antigen specificity of a few CMV-associated chains was confirmed through in vitro analysis.

Vbeta (60) and Jbeta (13) primers were used in the PCR. The data were produced by immunoSEQ multiplex PCR, yet TCRdb's version contains in-frame clones alone and is incomplete. This sample has tens of thousands of clones, with roughly 86% found just once. The CDR3 runs to 12 residues. Germline-derived CDR1 and CDR2 are MNHEY and SMNVEV (reference sequence). Trimming removed 8 bases from V and 4 bases from J, with 10 bases in between. The sequenced sample was PBMCs. This TCR was recovered from a woman under 30 in good health and CMV-seropositive. The chain recombines TRBV27 with TRBJ2-3; D might be TRBD1 (6 bases). In DNA, the CDR3 is TGTGCCAGCTACAGGGTCCCAGATACGCAGTATTTT. As protein: CASYRVPDTQYF.